The present T cell receptor beta chain was sequenced within a study of blood T cell repertoires in COVID-19. Study context: Whether acute or convalescent, the COVID-19 samples came from the United States, Italy and Spain. T cells, B-cell-depleted T cells, or PBMCs provided the cDNA or gDNA that served as material.

V lost 5 bases, J lost 3 bases, and 14 bases stayed unmatched. The CDR3 has 19 amino acids. Germline CDR1 and CDR2: SEHNR and FQNEAQ (reference sequence). Authors' data handling: Amplification with reference gene primers provided the estimates of nucleated cell counts. The method was immunoSEQ multiplex PCR; TCRdb's version includes in-frame clones alone and lacks a portion of them. D and trimming come from the DNA, and the V and J calls and clone size come from that table. The profile covers about 110,000 clones, with around nine tenths appearing a single time and under 5% taken by the ten largest. V is TRBV7-9 and J is TRBJ2-2, with 11 bases matching TRBD2. This receptor was obtained from a man aged 40-49 years with acute or convalescent COVID-19. Sequenced sample: peripheral blood. The DNA for the CDR3 is TGTGCCAGCAGCCCCCTCCTTTTAGCGGGAGGGAAGTACACCGGGGAGCTGTTTTTT. It encodes CASSPLLLAGGKYTGELFF.